Sequencing of this T cell receptor beta chain was carried out in a study of technical replicates of blood from four donors. Assay used: immunoSEQ multiplex PCR; TCRdb lists only in-frame clones, some missing. Among 66,000 or so clones listed, approximately 90% were seen once. This clone has a single count. The CDR3 covers 14 residues. Trimming pared 1 base from V and 2 bases from J, leaving 7 bases between. Looked up from germline, CDR1 is SGHNT and CDR2 is YENEEA. Input material: PBMCs. The V gene is TRBV11-3, the J gene TRBJ2-3; no reliable D call. The TCR originated in a human donor in good health. Some clones in this sample may be carry-over from other donors' samples. The CDR3 coding sequence is TGTGCCAGCAGCTTAGGGGCAGTCACAGATACGCAGTATTTT. Protein sequence: CASSLGAVTDTQYF.